The 9 T cell receptor beta chains given below trace back to one sample, sequenced in a study of post-analysis software for immune sequencing data. General observations from the study: TRBV segments more frequent in patients than in controls numbered about 5 and included TRBV5-6, TRBV5-1 and TRBV20-1.

Antigens of these TCRs are unknown. Each TCR beta cDNA library carried unique molecular identifiers. TCRdb passed the PCR reads through MiXCR, listing each CDR3 protein once. Here the sample spans hundreds of thousands of distinct CDR3 sequences, roughly 27% being singletons. The sample was blood. The receptors shown here come from a girl under 18 with multiple sclerosis.

This clonotype was counted a few times. The rearrangement links TRBV7-2 to TRBJ2-7; 9 nucleotides align to TRBD2. J lost 7 bases, V lost 1 base, and 8 bases had no gene match. Germline CDR1 is SGHTA and CDR2 is FQGNSA. This CDR3 has 15 amino acids. This CDR3 reads CASSLVAGGFDEQYF. CDR3 nucleotides: TGTGCCAGCAGCTTAGTCGCGGGAGGGTTCGATGAGCAGTACTTC.

CDR3 bases: TGTGCCAGCAGTATGGTGGGGGCAGAGACCCAGTACTTC. Its protein product is CASSMVGAETQYF. V gene TRBV12-3 or TRBV12-4 combines with J gene TRBJ2-5, with a possible D match to TRBD1 (6 bases). Trimming stripped 5 bases from V and 4 bases from J, with 11 bases between. The CDR3 loop spans 13 amino acids.

This sequence joins TRBV20-1 and TRBJ1-1; D not certain. Germline-derived CDR1 and CDR2 are DFQATT and SNEGSKA (reference sequence). The CDR3 has 15 residues. Deletions cut 3 bases from V and 1 base from J, with 15 bases between. The CDR3 nucleotides are TGCAGTGCTAGGAGCATGCGCCAGCCGAACACTGAAGCTTTCTTT. Translated, it gives CSARSMRQPNTEAFF.

This clonotype was seen a handful of times. The J gene is TRBJ2-1, the V gene TRBV7-2; possible D gene TRBD1, 7 bases. The CDR3 is 17 amino acids. Germline assignment: CDR1 SGHTA and CDR2 FQGNSA. Trimming removed 3 bases at V and 1 base at J, with 16 bases between. CDR3: CASSFQGGIESYNEQFF. The CDR3 DNA reads TGTGCCAGCAGCTTTCAGGGGGGAATTGAATCCTACAATGAGCAGTTCTTC.

This clonotype was observed a few times. The rearrangement joins TRBV6-6 to TRBJ1-1; D remains ambiguous. Between the trimmed V and J ends, which lost 7 bases and 6 bases, there was a span of 9 bases. Germline lookup yields CDR1 MNHNY and CDR2 SVGAGI (reference sequence). The CDR3 runs 11 residues. For the CDR3, the DNA is TGTGCCAGCACCCGATCTCCTGAAGCTTTCTTT. This codes for CASTRSPEAFF.

This clonotype was seen only a few times. V gene TRBV20-1 combines with J gene TRBJ1-6, with 8 positions matching TRBD1. From germline, CDR1 is DFQATT and CDR2 SNEGSKA (reference sequence). CDR3 size: 16 residues. Trimming cost V 2 bases and J 0 bases; bases outside gene matches: 3. The DNA of the CDR3 is TGCAGTGCTAGACGGACAGGGAGCTCCTATAATTCACCCCTCCACTTT. This translates into CSARRTGSSYNSPLHF.

This clonotype was picked up one time. CDR3 nucleotides: TGTGCCACCAGTGATTTAGGCAGTGAGCAGTTCTTC. It encodes CATSDLGSEQFF. The V call is TRBV24-1, the J call TRBJ2-1; D gene ambiguous. V was pared by 1 base and J by 9 bases, with 6 bases between. The CDR3 spans 12 residues. In germline, CDR1 is KGHDR, CDR2 SFDVKD.

The J gene is TRBJ2-7, the V gene TRBV7-9; no clear D gene. The DNA matches TRBJ2-5 better at its end, which makes the J call doubtful. Germline V gives CDR1 SEHNR, CDR2 FQNEAQ (reference sequence). CDR3 length equals 11 residues. CDR3: CASSTTRTQYF. In DNA, the CDR3 is TGTGCCAGCAGTACCACGAGGACCCAGTACTTC.

Only a few counts were recorded for this clonotype. V and J are TRBV9 and TRBJ2-1; D may be TRBD2 (6 bases). The CDR3 is made up of 16 amino acids. CDR1 SGDLS and CDR2 YYNGEE come from the germline V gene. Trimming removed 4 bases from V and 1 base from J, with 15 bases in between. The CDR3 region is CASSPKFRGSYNEQFF. DNA for the CDR3: TGTGCCAGCAGCCCGAAGTTCCGGGGGTCCTACAATGAGCAGTTCTTC.